This T cell receptor (beta chain) was retrieved from a study of T-cell reconstitution after alpha-beta-depleted transplantation in children. CDR3 length: 14 residues. Germline V gene data show CDR1 as MNHNS and CDR2 as SASEGT. Trimming pared 3 bases from V and 7 bases from J, leaving 15 bases between. Unique molecular identifiers tagged the TCRbeta library. TCRdb itself ran the PCR reads through MiXCR, one entry per CDR3 protein. This sample has some 290,000 distinct CDR3 sequences, with 9.9% found just once. This chain connects TRBV6-1 to TRBJ1-1; no reliable D call. This clonotype was sampled from a human donor who donated a stem cell graft to a child with SCID. The specimen was PBMCs from the stem cell graft donor, collected from the stem cell graft. CDR3: CASSDRAGESEAFF. The CDR3 DNA sequence: TGTGCCAGCAGTGATCGGGCAGGCGAAAGTGAAGCTTTCTTT.